Following are 10 T cell receptor beta chains from one sample sequenced in a study of T cell changes during pregnancy in multiple sclerosis. Profiling relied on immunoSEQ multiplex PCR, and the TCRdb table lists in-frame clones only, not all of them. The table includes some 14,000 clones, 83% detected once. The sequencing used CD8+ T cells from peripheral blood mononuclear cells, collected after pregnancy. Every receptor here comes from a female donor in good health, enrolled as a control in a pregnancy study.

Worth noting for this clone: This same CDR3 is encoded by further DNA sequences in the sample. The chain recombines TRBV5-1 with TRBJ1-1; D unresolved. This CDR3 has 13 residues. V shed 7 bases and J shed 0 bases, with 10 bases lying between them. Germline V gene data show CDR1 as SGHRS and CDR2 as YFSETQ. This CDR3 is CASRLRLNTEAFF. In nucleotides, the CDR3 is TGCGCCAGCCGACTTCGACTGAACACTGAAGCTTTCTTT.

This rearrangement joins TRBV4-3 to TRBJ2-6; 7 bases map to TRBD1. Per germline, CDR1 LGHNA and CDR2 YSLEER. Germline trimming cut 1 base from V and 0 bases from J; bases unmatched to any gene: 3. The CDR3 has 17 residues. CDR3 DNA sequence: TGCGCCAGCAGCCAAGGGGACAGCAACTCTGGGGCCAACGTCCTGACTTTC. Its protein is CASSQGDSNSGANVLTF.

J is TRBJ1-4 and V is TRBV4-3, with a possible D match to TRBD1 (6 bases). Germline CDR1 reads LGHNA; CDR2 reads YSLEER. Trimming shortened V by 5 bases and J by 0 bases, and 16 bases separated the two germline ends. The CDR3 has 17 amino acids. The CDR3 region has the DNA TGCGCCAGCAGCGAATCGACCAGGGGCCCAACTAATGAAAAACTGTTTTTT. The encoded protein is CASSESTRGPTNEKLFF.

This rearrangement joins TRBV4-1 to TRBJ1-1; unclear D gene. The CDR3 totals 14 residues. The germline gives CDR1 MGHRA, CDR2 YSYEKL. Trimming took 5 bases from V and 5 from J, leaving 15 bases between them. CDR3 in amino acids: CASSGLGDKTEAFF. CDR3 DNA: TGCGCCAGCAGCGGACTTGGAGATAAGACTGAAGCTTTCTTT.

The CDR3 sequence is CASSQGGASQPQHF. In DNA, the CDR3 is TGCGCCAGCAGCCAAGGTGGGGCATCTCAGCCCCAGCATTTT. This chain connects TRBV4-1 to TRBJ1-5; a weak D match, TRBD1 (5 bases). CDR3 length equals 14 residues. Germline V CDR1 and CDR2: MGHRA, YSYEKL. Trimming took 1 base from V and 6 from J, leaving 10 bases between them.

The chain uses TRBV2 and TRBJ2-5; 13 nucleotides match TRBD2. The trim removed 9 bases at V and 2 bases at J, leaving 6 bases unmatched. In germline, CDR1 is SNHLY, CDR2 FYNNEI. The CDR3 length is 15 residues. CDR3 amino acids: CARDSGLAGQETQYF. The CDR3 coding sequence is TGTGCCAGGGATTCGGGACTAGCGGGACAAGAGACCCAGTACTTC.

The CDR3 loop reads CSVEDPGEHNNEQFF. The CDR3 DNA sequence: TGCAGCGTTGAAGACCCAGGGGAGCATAACAATGAGCAGTTCTTC. J is TRBJ2-1 and V is TRBV29-1; D may be TRBD1 (6 bases). The CDR3 covers 15 residues. V was trimmed by 0 bases and J by 5 bases, leaving 14 bases between them. Germline loops: CDR1 SQVTM, CDR2 ANQGSEA.

The chain employs TRBV7-6 and TRBJ2-7, with 13 bases matching TRBD2. CDR1 is SGHVS, CDR2 FNYEAQ, per germline. This CDR3 is built from 18 residues. The V gene end was trimmed by 2 bases and the J gene end by 3 bases; junction bases not matched to a gene: 10. The CDR3 DNA is TGTGCCAGCAGCTTAAGGGGGACTAGCGGGGACTACTTCTACGAGCAGTACTTC. It specifies CASSLRGTSGDYFYEQYF.

Concerning this clone itself: One end of the junction fails to match germline, which may point to a read error. The J gene is TRBJ2-7, the V gene TRBV7-7; TRBD1 is a possible D gene (5 bases). The germline V gene encodes CDR1 SSHAT and CDR2 FNYEAQ (reference sequence). The CDR3 is 15 amino acids. In nucleotides, the CDR3 is TGTGCTAGCAGCTTTCCGGACACCAGCTCCTACGAGCAGTACTTC. The encoded protein is CASSFPDTSSYEQYF.

J is TRBJ1-3 and V is TRBV4-3, with D maybe TRBD1 (5 bases). Per the germline V gene, CDR1 is LGHNA and CDR2 is YSLEER. Trimming removed 1 base at V and 4 bases at J, with 8 bases between. This CDR3 has 14 residues. CDR3 DNA: TGCGCCAGCAGCCAAGGGAAGGGGGGAAACACCATATATTTT. This gives the protein CASSQGKGGNTIYF.